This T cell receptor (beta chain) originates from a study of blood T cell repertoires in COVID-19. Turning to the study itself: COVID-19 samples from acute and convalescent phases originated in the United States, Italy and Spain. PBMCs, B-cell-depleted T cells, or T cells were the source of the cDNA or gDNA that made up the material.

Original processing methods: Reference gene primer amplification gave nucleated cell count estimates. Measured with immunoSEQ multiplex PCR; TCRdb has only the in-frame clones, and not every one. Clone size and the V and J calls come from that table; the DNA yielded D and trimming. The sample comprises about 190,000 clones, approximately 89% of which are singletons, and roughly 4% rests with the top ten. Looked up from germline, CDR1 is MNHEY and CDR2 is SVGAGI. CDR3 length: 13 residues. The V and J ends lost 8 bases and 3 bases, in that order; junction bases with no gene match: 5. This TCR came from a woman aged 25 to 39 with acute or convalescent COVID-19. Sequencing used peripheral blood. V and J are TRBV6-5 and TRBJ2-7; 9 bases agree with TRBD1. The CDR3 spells CASSGTGIYEQYF. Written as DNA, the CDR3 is TGTGCCAGCTCCGGGACAGGGATCTACGAGCAGTACTTC.